A single sample gave rise to the 26 T cell receptor beta chains below, sequenced in a study of regulatory T cells in long-lasting Graves disease. Regarding time point: newly diagnosed GD, antithyroid drugs for less than 3 months. From RNA extracted from PBMCs, the TCR library was made. Combining iRepertoire HTBI primers with Arm-PCR of CDR3 regions, the authors built TCR beta libraries. TCRdb itself ran the multiplex PCR reads through MiXCR, one entry per CDR3 protein. The repertoire holds some 560,000 distinct CDR3 sequences, with 15% to 20% as singletons. These data are also associated with another study on T cells in Graves' hyperthyroidism and ophthalmopathy.

Specimen: peripheral blood mononuclear cells (PBMCs), collected at new diagnosis, from a patient treated with antithyroid drugs. These receptors were obtained from a woman aged 35-60 years with Graves disease.

V and J are TRBV30 and TRBJ2-7; TRBD1 or TRBD2 may be the D gene (6 bases each). Trimming stripped 4 bases from V and 2 bases from J, with 12 bases between. CDR1 is GTSNPN and CDR2 is SVGIG in the germline V gene (reference sequence). The CDR3 has 13 residues. CDR3 in amino acids: CAWTLGGTYEQYF. Written as DNA, the CDR3 is TGTGCCTGGACCCTCGGGGGCACCTACGAGCAGTACTTC.

This clonotype has at least ten counts. The chain has TRBV11-3 and TRBJ2-3, with 8 positions matching TRBD1. This CDR3 is 13 amino acids long. J gave up 1 base and V 8 bases, and 2 bases lay outside the gene matches. Germline CDR1 SGHNT, CDR2 YENEEA. The CDR3 region has the DNA TGTGCCAGCCAGGACAGGGGCACAGATACGCAGTATTTT. Its translation is CASQDRGTDTQYF.

This clonotype has ten or more counts. This rearrangement joins TRBV2 to TRBJ2-3; D ambiguous. Germline V gives CDR1 SNHLY, CDR2 FYNNEI. This CDR3 comprises 12 residues. Trimming left V 2 bases short and J 4 bases short, with 4 bases between. The CDR3 sequence: CASSELSDTQYF. In DNA, the CDR3 is TGTGCCAGCAGTGAATTGTCAGATACGCAGTATTTT.

Remarks on this clonotype: It may be a read error: a sequence one base away is much more abundant. The chain carries TRBV28 and TRBJ2-1; TRBD2 matches 9 bases. The J segment lost 9 bases and the V segment lost 1 base, leaving 10 bases of the junction unmatched. There are 16 residues in the CDR3. Germline V gene sequence: CDR1 MDHEN, CDR2 SYDVKM. CDR3 amino acids: CASSLLSGGGALEQFF. The DNA of the CDR3 is TGTGCCAGCAGTTTATTAAGCGGCGGGGGGGCCCTTGAGCAGTTCTTC.

This chain links TRBV6-1 with TRBJ2-7; 10 bases align to TRBD1. Trimming removed 3 bases from V and 4 bases from J; junction bases left unmatched: 18. The CDR3 is 19 residues long. Germline lookup yields CDR1 MNHNS and CDR2 SASEGT. CDR3 DNA sequence: TGTGCCAGCAGTGATGGTCCAAGGGCGGAGGGGACAGGGGAATACGAGCAGTACTTC. Its protein product is CASSDGPRAEGTGEYEQYF.

This clonotype was recorded many times. The chain uses TRBV2 and TRBJ2-5, with 10 nucleotides matching TRBD1. With V trimmed by 8 bases and J by 3 bases, 9 bases remained unmatched. This CDR3 contains 15 residues. Germline-derived CDR1 and CDR2 are SNHLY and FYNNEI. DNA of the CDR3: TGTGCCAGCGGGAGTCCCGGGACAGGGGAAGAGACCCAGTACTTC. Protein sequence: CASGSPGTGEETQYF.

This clonotype was seen at least ten times. The chain has TRBV3-1 and TRBJ1-1; maybe TRBD1 (5 bases). Germline values: CDR1 LGHDT, CDR2 YNNKEL (reference sequence). The CDR3 has 14 residues. V gave up 5 bases and J gave up 5 bases, with 15 bases separating them. CDR3 nucleotide sequence: TGTGCCAGCAGCTCCGCGGCAGGGAGGACTGAAGCTTTCTTT. Translated: CASSSAAGRTEAFF.

The table lists this clonotype with many counts. An end of the junction does not agree with germline; a read error may underlie this. V gene TRBV9 combines with J gene TRBJ1-1; 9 bases are shared with TRBD1. This CDR3 has 15 amino acids. Per the germline V gene, CDR1 is SGDLS and CDR2 is YYNGEE. The CDR3 sequence is CASSLGTGGPPEAFF. As DNA, the CDR3 is TGCGCCAGCAGCTTGGGTACAGGGGGCCCCCCTGAAGCTTTCTTT.

This clonotype was counted many times. This rearrangement joins TRBV18 to TRBJ1-6, with 7 bases aligning to TRBD1. The CDR3 consists of 15 residues. Unmatched junction bases numbered 8, after V lost 3 bases and J lost 9 bases. Germline CDR1 and CDR2: KGHSH and LQKENI. The CDR3 loop reads CASSPRTGRGSPLHF. CDR3 in DNA: TGTGCCAGCTCACCCAGGACAGGACGTGGTTCACCCCTCCACTTT. The full variable domain, completed using reference TRBV18 and TRBJ1-6, is NAGVMQNPRHLVRRRGQEARLRCSPMKGHSHVYWYRQLPEEGLKFMVYLQKENIIDESGMPKERFSAEFPKEGPSILRIQQVVRGDSAAYFCASSPRTGRGSPLHFGNGTRLTVT.

This clonotype has ten or more counts. This chain uses TRBV20-1 with TRBJ1-1, with D hard to call. In germline, CDR1 is DFQATT, CDR2 SNEGSKA (reference sequence). This CDR3 region has 11 residues. The CDR3 region is CSILWGTEAFF. The CDR3, as DNA: TGCAGCATTCTATGGGGCACTGAAGCTTTCTTT.

Many counts were recorded for this clonotype. The chain joins TRBV11-3 to TRBJ1-1, with a possible D match to TRBD1 (5 bases). This CDR3 spans 13 amino acids. Trimming stripped 5 bases from V and 7 bases from J, with 14 bases between. CDR1 and CDR2 from the germline V gene are SGHNT and YENEEA. CDR3 sequence reads: CASSNRDVGEAFF. Written as DNA, the CDR3 is TGTGCCAGCAGCAACCGGGACGTAGGTGAAGCTTTCTTT.

The gene calls are TRBV28 and TRBJ2-1, with D possibly being TRBD1 (5 bases). CDR1 is MDHEN and CDR2 is SYDVKM in the germline V gene. This CDR3 is 16 amino acids long. V lost 4 bases and J lost 2, with 15 bases in between. CDR3 amino acids: CASSYIPGRTYNEQFF. The CDR3 region has the DNA TGTGCCAGCAGTTATATCCCAGGGCGCACCTACAATGAGCAGTTCTTC.

This clonotype was recorded at least ten times. The chain couples TRBV2 to TRBJ2-2; D unresolved. Germline CDR1 SNHLY, CDR2 FYNNEI. This CDR3 has 15 amino acids. V was shortened by 7 bases and J by 1 base, with 13 bases between the two germline ends. Here the CDR3 reads CASNHHRGNTGELFF. The CDR3 DNA sequence: TGTGCCAGCAATCATCACCGAGGGAACACCGGGGAGCTGTTTTTT. The variable domain in full, with the rest retrieved from reference TRBV2 and TRBJ2-2, is EPEVTQTPSHQVTQMGQEVILRCVPISNHLYFYWYRQILGQKVEFLVSFYNNEISEKSEIFDDQFSVERPDGSNFTLKIRSTKLEDSAMYFCASNHHRGNTGELFFGEGSRLTVL.

This clonotype has at least ten counts. The rearrangement joins TRBV28 to TRBJ1-1, with 9 bases that match TRBD1. In germline, CDR1 is MDHEN, CDR2 SYDVKM. This CDR3 comprises 16 residues. After removal of 3 bases from V and 4 bases from J, the junction contained 9 bases not matched to a gene. The CDR3 spells CASSLPGTGLVTEAFF. In DNA, the CDR3 is TGTGCCAGCAGTTTGCCCGGGACAGGGTTAGTCACTGAAGCTTTCTTT.

V is TRBV4-1 and J is TRBJ2-5; D possibly uses TRBD1 or TRBD2 (6 bases each). Trimming took off 4 bases at V and 7 bases at J, with 22 bases between the two ends. The CDR3 loop spans 16 amino acids. Germline CDR1 is MGHRA and CDR2 is YSYEKL. DNA for the CDR3: TGCGCCAGCAGCCGACACGGGCTCCGGGGGCGAGGGACCCAGTACTTC. This gives the protein CASSRHGLRGRGTQYF.

In the case of this clonotype: It differs at one base from a far larger clone, so likely a read error. J is TRBJ2-7 and V is TRBV11-2; D not resolved. The V gene lost 5 bases and the J gene lost 7 bases, with 15 bases spanning the gap. Per the germline V gene, CDR1 is SGHAT and CDR2 is FQNNGV. The length of the CDR3 is 13 residues. The CDR3 sequence: CASSPTSSNEQYF. The CDR3 DNA is TGTGCCAGCAGCCCAACTTCGAGCAATGAGCAGTACTTC.

This sequence joins TRBV11-2 and TRBJ2-7; D remains unclear. V was trimmed by 3 bases and J by 0 bases, leaving 15 bases between them. This CDR3 contains 16 residues. Germline loops: CDR1 SGHAT, CDR2 FQNNGV. CDR3 bases: TGTGCCAGCAGCTTGGCGGTCGACGGTGGCTCCTACGAGCAGTACTTC. This codes for CASSLAVDGGSYEQYF.

This clonotype was recorded at least ten times. The chain is built from TRBV12-3 or TRBV12-4 and TRBJ2-4; 8 nucleotides agree with TRBD1. The J segment lost 1 base and the V segment lost 5 bases, leaving 7 bases of the junction unmatched. The CDR3 sequence is 16 residues long. Here the CDR3 DNA reads TGTGCCAGCAGTCCTAGGACAGGGCAGGCCAAAAACATTCAGTACTTC. It specifies CASSPRTGQAKNIQYF.

This clonotype was counted at least ten times. The chain has TRBV20-1 and TRBJ1-1; 7 bases line up with TRBD1. The ends lost 4 bases at V and 0 bases at J; junction bases unmatched: 5. From germline, CDR1 is DFQATT and CDR2 SNEGSKA (reference sequence). This CDR3 has 14 residues. The CDR3 DNA is TGCAGTGCTATCCAGGACAGGTTGAACACTGAAGCTTTCTTT. Translation gives CSAIQDRLNTEAFF.

This clonotype has just a few counts. Being one base from a much bigger clone, this may be a read error. CDR3: CASNTGGGHGELVF. The CDR3 DNA is TGTGCCAGCAACACGGGAGGAGGACACGGGGAGCTGGTTTTT. The chain combines TRBV12-3 or TRBV12-4 with TRBJ2-2, with 7 nucleotides matching TRBD2. The CDR3 is 14 residues long.

CDR3 nucleotides: TGCAGTGCTCACCAGGGTCTCAATCAGCCCCAGCATTTT. Amino acids: CSAHQGLNQPQHF. V is TRBV20-1 and J is TRBJ1-5; a possible D gene is TRBD1 (5 bases). CDR3 length: 13 residues. The germline V gene encodes CDR1 DFQATT and CDR2 SNEGSKA (reference sequence). V lost 5 bases and J 3 bases, leaving 11 bases between the germline ends.

The V and J genes are TRBV6-9 and TRBJ1-6; D remains ambiguous. The CDR3 is made up of 12 amino acids. V lost 5 bases to trimming and J lost 7 bases, with 6 bases between them. Germline V gene lookup returns CDR1 MNHGY and CDR2 SVAAGI. The CDR3 nucleotides read TGTGCCAGCAGTCAGTCGAATTCACCCCTCCACTTT. Its translation: CASSQSNSPLHF.

V gene TRBV19 combines with J gene TRBJ2-7; D gene uncertain. The CDR3 contains 13 residues. V gave up 5 bases and J gave up 2 bases, with 10 bases separating them. The V gene's germline CDR1 is LNHDA and CDR2 SQIVND (reference sequence). The CDR3 DNA reads as TGTGCCAGTAGTTCCGCTGGGGCCTACGAGCAGTACTTC. As protein: CASSSAGAYEQYF.

The rearrangement links TRBV19 to TRBJ1-2; D possibly corresponds to TRBD1 (5 bases). Germline V CDR1 and CDR2: LNHDA, SQIVND (reference sequence). Trimming shortened V by 5 bases and J by 0 bases, and 10 bases separated the two germline ends. This CDR3 is 14 amino acids long. As DNA, the CDR3 is TGTGCCAGTAGTCGGGACTATACTAACTATGGCTACACCTTC. Its translation: CASSRDYTNYGYTF.

This clonotype has more than one count but fewer than ten. This chain links TRBV18 with TRBJ1-1, with 7 bases lining up with TRBD1. V lost 3 bases and J lost 4; bases outside the gene matches: 8. The CDR3 is 15 amino acids. Per germline, CDR1 KGHSH and CDR2 LQKENI. The CDR3 nucleotides read TGTGCCAGCTCACCCTCCGGACAGGCTAGCACTGAAGCTTTCTTT. It translates to CASSPSGQASTEAFF.

This clonotype has at least ten counts. The chain is built from TRBV20-1 and TRBJ2-1; the D gene is possibly TRBD1 (6 bases). CDR3 length equals 14 residues. Per the germline V gene, CDR1 is DFQATT and CDR2 is SNEGSKA (reference sequence). Trimming removed 2 bases at V and 8 bases at J, with 16 bases between. CDR3 nucleotide sequence: TGCAGTGCTAGACCTATACAGGGTTACGATGAGCAGTTCTTC. Protein product: CSARPIQGYDEQFF.